One and the same sample provided the 15 T cell receptor beta chains below, sequenced in a study of shared clonotypes between healthy human individuals. The table came from immunoSEQ multiplex PCR; TCRdb's copy has only in-frame clones and leaves some out. Among hundreds of thousands of clones listed, around three quarters were seen once. The sample was PBMCs. The source of these receptors is a woman aged 40-49 years in good health. Some clones in this sample may be carry-over from other donors' samples.

The gene calls are TRBV19 and TRBJ1-1; weak D call: TRBD1 (6 bases). The CDR3 is 15 residues long. Trimming left V 7 bases short and J 4 bases short, with 19 bases between. The germline CDR1 and CDR2 sequences are LNHDA and SQIVND (reference sequence). The CDR3 protein is CASTDGTTQGTEAFF. CDR3 bases: TGTGCCAGTACCGACGGGACGACACAGGGCACTGAAGCTTTCTTT. Full variable domain (remainder filled in from reference TRBV19 and TRBJ1-1): DGGITQSPKYLFRKEGQNVTLSCEQNLNHDAMYWYRQDPGQGLRLIYYSQIVNDFQKGDIAEGYSVSREKKESFPLTVTSAQKNPTAFYLCASTDGTTQGTEAFFGQGTRLTVV.

CDR3 sequence (DNA): TGTGCCAGCGGACAGGGGGCCCAGGGATACAATGAGCAGTTCTTC. It codes for CASGQGAQGYNEQFF. This rearrangement joins TRBV25-1 to TRBJ2-1; TRBD1 agrees at 11 bases. Looked up from germline, CDR1 is MGHDK and CDR2 is SYGVNS. This CDR3 has 15 amino acids. Trimming cost V 8 bases and J 4 bases; bases outside gene matches: 7.

This chain connects TRBV19 to TRBJ2-1, with D uncertain. V was cut by 3 bases and J by 0 bases, with 9 bases left in between. The CDR3 is 15 amino acids. Germline-derived CDR1 and CDR2 are LNHDA and SQIVND (reference sequence). The CDR3 DNA sequence: TGTGCCAGTAGTATTCTAGAGAGCTCCTACAATGAGCAGTTCTTC. Translation: CASSILESSYNEQFF.

The chain has TRBV29-1 and TRBJ2-1; 9 positions match TRBD2. Germline CDR1 reads SQVTM; CDR2 reads ANQGSEA. The length of the CDR3 is 15 residues. Trimming took 4 bases from V and 5 from J; bases not matched to a gene: 9. The CDR3 DNA follows: TGCAGCGTTGTGTCGGGTAGCGGGGGAGACAATGAGCAGTTCTTC. Its translation: CSVVSGSGGDNEQFF.

This clone was seen at least ten times. The gene calls are TRBV15 and TRBJ2-1, with 7 positions matching TRBD2. The germline V gene has CDR1 LNHNV and CDR2 YYDKDF (reference sequence). This CDR3 has 15 amino acids. The J segment lost 9 bases and the V segment lost 0 bases, leaving 8 bases of the junction unmatched. CDR3 protein: CATSRDAGLVGEQFF. The CDR3 DNA reads TGTGCCACCAGCAGAGATGCAGGACTAGTGGGTGAGCAGTTCTTC.

This chain links TRBV6-5 with TRBJ2-7, with a weak D call TRBD2 (6 bases). V was pared by 2 bases and J by 0 bases, with 11 bases between. The germline V gene encodes CDR1 MNHEY and CDR2 SVGAGI. The CDR3 extends over 15 amino acids. The CDR3 is CASSYERLGSYEQYF. CDR3 DNA: TGTGCCAGCAGTTACGAGAGACTAGGCTCCTACGAGCAGTACTTC.

To note about this clone: The same CDR3 can be traced to other DNA sequences in this sample. This chain links TRBV9 with TRBJ2-5; no clear D gene. Trimming removed 0 bases from V and 4 bases from J, with 10 bases in between. From germline, CDR1 is SGDLS and CDR2 YYNGEE. The CDR3 has 14 amino acids. CDR3 in amino acids: CASSVAAGSETQYF. As DNA, the CDR3 is TGTGCCAGCAGCGTAGCTGCCGGGTCAGAGACCCAGTACTTC.

This clone has more than one count but fewer than ten. A much larger clone lies one base from this, so it may be a read error. The J gene is TRBJ1-1, the V gene TRBV6-1; the D gene is possibly TRBD1 (5 bases). The CDR3 loop spans 14 amino acids. V lost 2 bases and J lost 0, with 7 bases in between. Germline CDR1 is MNHNS and CDR2 is SASEGT. The CDR3 sequence is CASSEPGMNTEAFF. Written as DNA, the CDR3 is TGTGCCAGCAGTGAACCAGGGATGAACACTGAAGCTTTCTTT.

The gene calls are TRBV5-1 and TRBJ2-1; no firm D call. This CDR3 comprises 14 residues. CDR1 is SGHRS and CDR2 is YFSETQ in the germline V gene. Deletions cut 7 bases from V and 2 bases from J, with 13 bases between. CDR3 sequence: CASGYREPYNEQFF. For the CDR3, the DNA is TGCGCCAGCGGATACAGAGAACCCTACAATGAGCAGTTCTTC.

The chain employs TRBV6-4 and TRBJ2-7; possibly TRBD2 for D (7 bases). The CDR3 is made up of 14 amino acids. Trimming stripped 7 bases from V and 6 bases from J, with 19 bases between. CDR1 is MRHNA, CDR2 SNTAGT, per germline. The CDR3 is CASTEGGSTCEQYF. DNA for the CDR3: TGTGCCAGCACTGAGGGGGGGTCGACGTGCGAGCAGTACTTC.

The CDR3 reads CASSQVGLAGERRGYEQYF. The DNA for the CDR3 is TGTGCCAGCAGCCAAGTCGGACTAGCGGGGGAACGAAGGGGGTACGAGCAGTACTTC. The V gene is TRBV4-2, the J gene TRBJ2-7, with 13 bases identical to TRBD2. This CDR3 is 19 amino acids long. CDR1 is LGHNA and CDR2 is YNFKEQ in the germline V gene. Trimming removed 1 base from V and 4 bases from J; junction bases left unmatched: 13.

V is TRBV9 and J is TRBJ1-3, with TRBD1 matching over 10 bases. J gave up 4 bases and V 0 bases, and 7 bases lay outside the gene matches. This CDR3 region has 17 residues. Germline V lookup: CDR1 SGDLS, CDR2 YYNGEE. The CDR3 DNA reads as TGTGCCAGCAGCGTAGAGGACAGGGGGTGGCAAGGAAACACCATATATTTT. It is translated as CASSVEDRGWQGNTIYF.

The chain recombines TRBV6-1 with TRBJ2-7; 10 nucleotides align to TRBD2. The germline gives CDR1 MNHNS, CDR2 SASEGT. J gave up 6 bases and V 4 bases, and 9 bases lay outside the gene matches. CDR3 length: 15 residues. The CDR3 DNA reads as TGTGCCAGCAGTGGGCCAGCGGGAGGGCCTGGCGAGCAGTACTTC. Residues: CASSGPAGGPGEQYF.

The CDR3 loop reads CASSYSRASGNNEQFF. DNA of the CDR3: TGTGCCAGCAGTTACTCGAGGGCTAGCGGGAACAATGAGCAGTTCTTC. This chain connects TRBV6-5 to TRBJ2-1, with 9 nucleotides matching TRBD2. Per germline, CDR1 MNHEY and CDR2 SVGAGI. After removal of 0 bases from V and 5 bases from J, the junction contained 5 bases not matched to a gene. CDR3 length: 16 amino acids.

V and J are TRBV28 and TRBJ2-3, with D uncertain. Germline values: CDR1 MDHEN, CDR2 SYDVKM. V was trimmed by 7 bases and J by 4 bases, leaving 12 bases between them. The CDR3 runs 13 residues. The CDR3 DNA reads as TGTGCCAGCATCCTTCGCGGCGCAGATACGCAGTATTTT. Its protein product is CASILRGADTQYF.